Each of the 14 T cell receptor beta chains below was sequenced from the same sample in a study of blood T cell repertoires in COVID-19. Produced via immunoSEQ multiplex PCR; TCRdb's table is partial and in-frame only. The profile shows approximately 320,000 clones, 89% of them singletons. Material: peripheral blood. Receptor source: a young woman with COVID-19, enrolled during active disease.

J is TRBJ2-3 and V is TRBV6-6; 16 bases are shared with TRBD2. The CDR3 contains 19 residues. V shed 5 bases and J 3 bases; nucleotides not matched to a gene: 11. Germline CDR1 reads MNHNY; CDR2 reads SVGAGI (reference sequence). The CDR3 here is CASSRTGTSGGASTDTQYF. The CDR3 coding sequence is TGTGCCAGCAGTCGGACCGGGACTAGCGGGGGGGCAAGTACAGATACGCAGTATTTT.

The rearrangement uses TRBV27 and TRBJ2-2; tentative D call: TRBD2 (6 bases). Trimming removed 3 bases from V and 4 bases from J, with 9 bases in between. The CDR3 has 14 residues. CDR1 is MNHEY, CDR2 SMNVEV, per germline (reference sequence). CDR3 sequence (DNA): TGTGCCAGCAGTTTTGGAGGGGTCACCGGGGAGCTGTTTTTT. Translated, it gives CASSFGGVTGELFF.

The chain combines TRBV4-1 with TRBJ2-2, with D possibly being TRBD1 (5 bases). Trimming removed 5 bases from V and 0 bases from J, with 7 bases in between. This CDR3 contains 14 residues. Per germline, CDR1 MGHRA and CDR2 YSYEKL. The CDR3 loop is CASSVRANTGELFF. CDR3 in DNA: TGCGCCAGCAGCGTCAGGGCGAACACCGGGGAGCTGTTTTTT.

CDR3 sequence reads: CAWRAPGEGASNQPQHF. The CDR3 DNA sequence: TGTGCCTGGAGAGCCCCTGGAGAGGGGGCGTCAAATCAGCCCCAGCATTTT. J is TRBJ1-5 and V is TRBV30; 7 positions match TRBD1. Germline V CDR1 and CDR2: GTSNPN, SVGIG (reference sequence). The ends lost 3 bases at V and 4 bases at J; junction bases unmatched: 15. The CDR3 loop spans 17 amino acids.

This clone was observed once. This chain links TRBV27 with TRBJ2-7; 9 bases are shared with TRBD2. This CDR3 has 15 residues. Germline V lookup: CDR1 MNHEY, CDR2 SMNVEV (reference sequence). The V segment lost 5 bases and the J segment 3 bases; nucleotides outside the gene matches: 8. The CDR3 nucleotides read TGTGCCAGCAGTCTTAGCGGGGGCCCGCTCTACGAGCAGTACTTC. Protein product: CASSLSGGPLYEQYF.

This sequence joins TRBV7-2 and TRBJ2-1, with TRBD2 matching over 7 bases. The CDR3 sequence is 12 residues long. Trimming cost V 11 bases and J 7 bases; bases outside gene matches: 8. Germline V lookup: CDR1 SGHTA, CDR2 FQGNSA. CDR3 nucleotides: TGTGCCCGGGGGAGGGGAGGTAATGAGCAGTTCTTC. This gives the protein CARGRGGNEQFF.

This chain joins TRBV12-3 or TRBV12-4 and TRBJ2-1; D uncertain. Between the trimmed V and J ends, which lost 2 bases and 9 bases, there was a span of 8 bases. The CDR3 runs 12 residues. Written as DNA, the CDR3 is TGTGCCAGCAGTTTATGGAGTCTTGAGCAGTTCTTC. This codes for CASSLWSLEQFF.

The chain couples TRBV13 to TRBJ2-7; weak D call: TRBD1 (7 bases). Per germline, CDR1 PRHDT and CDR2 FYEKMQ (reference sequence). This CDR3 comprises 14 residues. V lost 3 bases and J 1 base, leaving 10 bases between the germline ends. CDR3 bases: TGTGCCAGCAGCTTGGGGGGACAGTCCTACGAGCAGTACTTC. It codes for CASSLGGQSYEQYF.

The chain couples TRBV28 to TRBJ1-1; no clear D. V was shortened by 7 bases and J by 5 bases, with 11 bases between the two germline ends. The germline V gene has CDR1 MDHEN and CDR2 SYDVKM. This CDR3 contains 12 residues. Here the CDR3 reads CASTPPGTEAFF. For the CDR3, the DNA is TGTGCCAGCACCCCCCCCGGGACTGAAGCTTTCTTT. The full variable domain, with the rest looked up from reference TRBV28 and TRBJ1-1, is DVKVTQSSRYLVKRTGEKVFLECVQDMDHENMFWYRQDPGLGLRLIYFSYDVKMKEKGDIPEGYSVSREKKERFSLILESASTNQTSMYLCASTPPGTEAFFGQGTRLTVV.

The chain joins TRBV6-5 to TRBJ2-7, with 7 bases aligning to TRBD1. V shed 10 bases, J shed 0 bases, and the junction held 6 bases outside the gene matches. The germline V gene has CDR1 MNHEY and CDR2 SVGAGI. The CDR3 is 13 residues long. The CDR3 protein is CAIPRGPSYEQYF. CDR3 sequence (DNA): TGTGCCATCCCGAGGGGGCCCTCCTACGAGCAGTACTTC.

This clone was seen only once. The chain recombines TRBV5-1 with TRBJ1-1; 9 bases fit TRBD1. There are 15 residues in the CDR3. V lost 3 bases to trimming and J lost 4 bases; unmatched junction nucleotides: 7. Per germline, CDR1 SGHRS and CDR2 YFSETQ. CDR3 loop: CASSWRDRAGTEAFF. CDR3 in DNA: TGCGCCAGCAGCTGGAGGGACAGGGCGGGCACTGAAGCTTTCTTT.

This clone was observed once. The CDR3 sequence: CASSLETVTTGELFF. CDR3 sequence (DNA): TGTGCCAGCAGTTTAGAGACAGTGACCACCGGGGAGCTGTTTTTT. The chain couples TRBV28 to TRBJ2-2; TRBD1 might be the D (5 bases). Germline CDR1 and CDR2: MDHEN and SYDVKM. Trimming removed 2 bases from V and 4 bases from J, with 11 bases in between. The CDR3 is 15 residues long.

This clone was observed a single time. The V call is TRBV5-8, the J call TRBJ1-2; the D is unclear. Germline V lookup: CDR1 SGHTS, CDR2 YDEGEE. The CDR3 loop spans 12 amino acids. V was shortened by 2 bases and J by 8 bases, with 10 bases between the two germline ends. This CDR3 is CASSFRGGGYTF. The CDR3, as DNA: TGTGCCAGCAGCTTTCGGGGTGGCGGCTACACCTTC.

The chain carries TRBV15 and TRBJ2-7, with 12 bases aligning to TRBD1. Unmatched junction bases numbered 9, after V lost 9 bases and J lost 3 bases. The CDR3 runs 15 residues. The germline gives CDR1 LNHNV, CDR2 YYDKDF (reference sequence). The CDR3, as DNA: TGTGCCACGGGACAGGGGGCAGGAACTAACTACGAGCAGTACTTC. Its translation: CATGQGAGTNYEQYF.